The following is a TCR beta chain sequence with its context. The antigen remains unidentified. Sequencing templates came from extracted RNA that was reverse transcribed into cDNA. The table came from immunoSEQ multiplex PCR; TCRdb's copy has only in-frame clones and leaves some out. Counted here are under 200,000 clones, under 70% occurring once; the ten biggest clones make up roughly 0.99%. The data belong to a study of CD8+ T cells in alopecia areata. Background on the study: Patients received oral tofacitinib, 5 to 10 mg twice daily, for moderate-to-severe alopecia areata. Disease severity was quantified as SALT score of affected scalp area.

Treatment specified: oral pan-JAK inhibitor, 5-10 mg twice daily. Those with alopecia areata gave lesional scalp punch biopsies and peripheral blood. Germline CDR1 LGHNA, CDR2 YSLEER. V lost 4 bases and J 3 bases, leaving 8 bases between the germline ends. The CDR3 has 13 amino acids. Findings and caveats of the study: Treatment with tofacitinib significantly lowered scalp clonality and reduced expanded CD8+ clones among the top 100.

The sample in question was CD4+ T cells sorted from blood, obtained at week 4, from a patient treated with tofacitinib. This chain links TRBV4-3 with TRBJ2-3; D is perhaps TRBD1 or TRBD2 (5 bases each). This TCR was recovered from a human donor with alopecia areata. CDR3 bases: TGCGCCAGCAGCCCGGGGCGAACAGATACGCAGTATTTT. The encoded protein is CASSPGRTDTQYF.